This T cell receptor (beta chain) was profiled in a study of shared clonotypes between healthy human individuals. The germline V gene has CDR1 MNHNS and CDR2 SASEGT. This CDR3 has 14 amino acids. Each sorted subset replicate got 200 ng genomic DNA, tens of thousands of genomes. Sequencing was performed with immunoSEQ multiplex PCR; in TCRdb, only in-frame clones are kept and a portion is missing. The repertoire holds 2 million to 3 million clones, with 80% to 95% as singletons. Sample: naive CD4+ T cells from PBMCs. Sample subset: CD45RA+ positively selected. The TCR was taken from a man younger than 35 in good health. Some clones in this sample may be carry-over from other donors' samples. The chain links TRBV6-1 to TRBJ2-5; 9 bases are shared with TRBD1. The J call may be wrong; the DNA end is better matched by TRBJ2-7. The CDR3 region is CASRPGTGSDEQYF. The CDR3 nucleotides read TGTGCCAGCAGGCCGGGGACAGGGAGCGACGAGCAGTACTTC.